Shown below are 10 T cell receptor beta chains from a single sample sequenced in a study of cytomegalovirus exposure and HLA in healthy donors. This PCR relied on a set of 60 Vbeta primers and 13 Jbeta primers. Assay used: immunoSEQ multiplex PCR; TCRdb lists only in-frame clones, some missing. Here the sample spans about 180,000 clones, about four fifths being singletons. Sequencing was done on a sample of PBMCs. The receptors originated from a male donor in good health and CMV-seronegative.

This chain connects TRBV6-5 to TRBJ1-2; no clear D gene. The V end was cut by 0 bases, the J end by 5 bases, with 16 bases between. There are 16 residues in the CDR3. Germline assignment: CDR1 MNHEY and CDR2 SVGAGI. CDR3 amino acids: CASSYSAAAGGYGYTF. DNA for the CDR3: TGTGCCAGCAGTTACTCTGCGGCCGCCGGCGGGTATGGCTACACCTTC.

The chain has TRBV6-5 and TRBJ1-2, with 9 bases that match TRBD1. Germline CDR1 reads MNHEY; CDR2 reads SVGAGI. CDR3 length equals 13 residues. V lost 6 bases to trimming and J lost 4 bases; unmatched junction nucleotides: 3. CDR3 sequence reads: CASRDRGLYGYTF. The CDR3 bases are TGTGCCAGCAGGGACAGGGGCCTCTATGGCTACACCTTC.

V is TRBV5-6 and J is TRBJ1-2; D perhaps matches TRBD1 (6 bases). Per germline, CDR1 SGHDT and CDR2 YYEEEE. The ends were cut back, 4 bases at V and 6 bases at J, with 16 bases in the middle. The CDR3 sequence is 14 residues long. In DNA form, the CDR3 reads TGTGCCAGCAGCCCCTACAGGGAGAGAAATGGCTACACCTTC. It codes for CASSPYRERNGYTF.

The CDR3 loop reads CASSDGTQGTSGANVLTF. DNA of the CDR3: TGTGCCAGCAGTGATGGGACTCAGGGAACCTCTGGGGCCAACGTCCTGACTTTC. V gene TRBV6-4 combines with J gene TRBJ2-6, with a possible D match to TRBD2 (6 bases). This CDR3 comprises 18 residues. V lost 3 bases, J lost 0 bases, and 15 bases lay in between. CDR1 MRHNA and CDR2 SNTAGT come from the germline V gene.

The chain recombines TRBV30 with TRBJ1-6; no clear D. Germline CDR1 is GTSNPN and CDR2 is SVGIG (reference sequence). This CDR3 is built from 16 residues. V gave up 0 bases and J gave up 0 bases, with 9 bases separating them. CDR3 loop: CAWSVGGLSYNSPLHF. Written as DNA, the CDR3 is TGTGCCTGGAGTGTAGGAGGCCTCTCCTATAATTCACCCCTCCACTTT. The whole variable domain, filled in from reference TRBV30 and TRBJ1-6, reads SQTIHQWPATLVQPVGSPLSLECTVEGTSNPNLYWYRQAAGRGLQLLFYSVGIGQISSEVPQNLSASRPQDRQFILSSKKLLLSDSGFYLCAWSVGGLSYNSPLHFGNGTRLTVT.

This clone showed up just a few times. This chain joins TRBV9 and TRBJ1-6; no clear D gene. Trimming cost V 0 bases and J 6 bases, with 4 bases left between them. CDR1 and CDR2 (germline): SGDLS, YYNGEE. The CDR3 covers 13 residues. The CDR3 sequence: CASSVELNSPLHF. In DNA, the CDR3 is TGTGCCAGCAGCGTAGAGCTTAATTCACCCCTCCACTTT.

This chain joins TRBV14 and TRBJ2-1; TRBD2 agrees at 10 bases. Losses at the gene ends were 2 bases for V and 10 bases for J; bases not matched to a gene: 14. The V gene's germline CDR1 is SGHDN and CDR2 FVKESK. CDR3 length equals 17 residues. CDR3 in amino acids: CASSQLSGAGGSGEQFF. CDR3 sequence (DNA): TGTGCCAGCAGCCAACTCTCGGGAGCGGGAGGGTCCGGGGAGCAGTTCTTC.

The chain couples TRBV10-3 to TRBJ2-1; 14 positions match TRBD2. Losses at the gene ends were 6 bases for V and 5 bases for J; bases not matched to a gene: 9. This CDR3 has 17 residues. CDR1 ENHRY and CDR2 SYGVKD come from the germline V gene. The CDR3 spells CAISAGTSGRRHNEQFF. The DNA of the CDR3 is TGTGCCATCAGCGCCGGGACTAGCGGGAGACGCCACAATGAGCAGTTCTTC.

This clone was recorded only once. V gene TRBV7-2 combines with J gene TRBJ2-3, with 9 bases fitting TRBD2. The V gene's germline CDR1 is SGHTA and CDR2 FQGNSA. The V and J ends lost 1 base and 0 bases, in that order; junction bases with no gene match: 5. The CDR3 covers 17 residues. This CDR3 reads CASSLVLLAGSTDTQYF. The CDR3 DNA reads TGTGCCAGCAGCTTAGTGTTACTAGCGGGTAGCACAGATACGCAGTATTTT. Full variable domain (rest looked up from reference TRBV7-2 and TRBJ2-3): GAGVSQSPSNKVTEKGKDVELRCDPISGHTALYWYRQSLGQGLEFLIYFQGNSAPDKSGLPSDRFSAERTGGSVSTLTIQRTQQEDSAVYLCASSLVLLAGSTDTQYFGPGTRLTVL.

The genes are TRBV7-6 and TRBJ2-3; D not resolved. The CDR3 has 11 amino acids. V dropped 5 bases and J dropped 3 bases, with 3 bases sitting between them. CDR1 is SGHVS and CDR2 is FNYEAQ in the germline V gene. Written as DNA, the CDR3 is TGTGCCAGCAGCCATACAGATACGCAGTATTTT. It codes for CASSHTDTQYF.